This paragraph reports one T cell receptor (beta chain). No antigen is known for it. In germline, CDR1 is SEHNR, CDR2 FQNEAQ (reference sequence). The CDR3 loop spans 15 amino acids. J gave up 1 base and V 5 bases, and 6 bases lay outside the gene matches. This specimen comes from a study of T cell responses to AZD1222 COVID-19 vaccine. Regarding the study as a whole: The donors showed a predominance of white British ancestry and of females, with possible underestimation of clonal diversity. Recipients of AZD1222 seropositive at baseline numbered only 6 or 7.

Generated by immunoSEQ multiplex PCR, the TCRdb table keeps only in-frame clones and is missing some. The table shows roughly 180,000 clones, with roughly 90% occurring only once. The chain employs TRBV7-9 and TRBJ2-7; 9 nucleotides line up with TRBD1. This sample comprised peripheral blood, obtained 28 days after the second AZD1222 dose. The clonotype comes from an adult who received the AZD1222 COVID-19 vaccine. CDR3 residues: CASSPGGTGSYEQYF. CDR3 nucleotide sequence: TGTGCCAGCAGCCCCGGAGGGACAGGGTCCTACGAGCAGTACTTC.